A single sample is the source of the 10 T cell receptor beta chains below, sequenced in a study of T cells in Graves' hyperthyroidism and ophthalmopathy. RNA transcripts were the template for amplifying TCR beta CDR3 regions. First-round RT-PCR of the TCR CDR3 relied on the HTBI primer set. One entry per CDR3 protein, called by TCRdb with MiXCR from the multiplex PCR reads. This sample yields 490,000 or so distinct CDR3 sequences, of which just under 20% are seen a single time; around 50% belongs to the top ten. Sequencing used blood. All receptors derive from a man aged 40-49 years with Graves' ophthalmopathy.

This clonotype showed up many times. V is TRBV18 and J is TRBJ1-1; D remains ambiguous. The germline V gene encodes CDR1 KGHSH and CDR2 LQKENI. The CDR3 consists of 16 residues. Trimming took off 0 bases at V and 4 bases at J, with 15 bases between the two ends. For the CDR3, the DNA is TGTGCCAGCTCACCACCATCTGGGCCGGGGAGCACTGAAGCTTTCTTT. Its translation is CASSPPSGPGSTEAFF.

V gene TRBV7-6 combines with J gene TRBJ2-1, with 8 bases identical to TRBD1. CDR1 SGHVS and CDR2 FNYEAQ come from the germline V gene. The V and J ends lost 0 bases and 10 bases, in that order; junction bases with no gene match: 2. CDR3 length equals 13 residues. CDR3 sequence (DNA): TGTGCCAGCAGCTTAGCCACAGGGGGAGAGCAGTTCTTC. This translates into CASSLATGGEQFF.

This chain connects TRBV27 to TRBJ1-2, with TRBD1 matching over 7 bases. The germline gives CDR1 MNHEY, CDR2 SMNVEV (reference sequence). The CDR3 runs 15 residues. Germline trimming cut 4 bases from V and 5 bases from J; bases unmatched to any gene: 10. The CDR3 reads CASSSTNPGGYGYTF. The CDR3 DNA reads TGTGCCAGCAGTTCAACGAATCCAGGGGGGTATGGCTACACCTTC.

The chain links TRBV6-6 to TRBJ2-1; no reliable D call. Germline CDR1 MNHNY, CDR2 SVGAGI (reference sequence). CDR3 length equals 13 residues. V was shortened by 0 bases and J by 5 bases, with 5 bases between the two germline ends. CDR3 sequence reads: CASSYSYHNEQFF. The CDR3 region has the DNA TGTGCCAGCAGTTACTCGTACCACAATGAGCAGTTCTTC.

CDR3 loop: CASGGGGSGHEQFF. DNA of the CDR3: TGTGCCAGCGGAGGTGGAGGGTCAGGGCATGAGCAGTTCTTC. The chain recombines TRBV9 with TRBJ2-1, with a tentative D call TRBD2 (6 bases). V was cut by 7 bases and J by 8 bases, with 19 bases left in between. This CDR3 is built from 14 residues. Germline V lookup: CDR1 SGDLS, CDR2 YYNGEE.

This chain links TRBV28 with TRBJ1-5, with no clear D. The CDR3 has 14 amino acids. Germline V lookup: CDR1 MDHEN, CDR2 SYDVKM. Trimming pared 1 base from V and 2 bases from J, leaving 6 bases between. CDR3 DNA: TGTGCCAGCAGTTTATTTGGGGGCAATCAGCCCCAGCATTTT. It specifies CASSLFGGNQPQHF. The full variable domain, in which reference TRBV28 and TRBJ1-5 provide the parts outside the CDR3, is DVKVTQSSRYLVKRTGEKVFLECVQDMDHENMFWYRQDPGLGLRLIYFSYDVKMKEKGDIPEGYSVSREKKERFSLILESASTNQTSMYLCASSLFGGNQPQHFGDGTRLSIL.

This clonotype was observed many times. The genes are TRBV20-1 and TRBJ1-2; maybe TRBD1 (5 bases). Trimming took 5 bases from V and 6 from J, leaving 22 bases between them. The CDR3 totals 15 residues. CDR1 is DFQATT and CDR2 is SNEGSKA in the germline V gene (reference sequence). CDR3 in amino acids: CSAPRGAGRLDGYTF. The DNA of the CDR3 is TGCAGTGCTCCGCGGGGTGCAGGGAGGCTCGATGGCTACACCTTC.

This clonotype has at least ten counts. The chain uses TRBV30 and TRBJ2-3, with 7 bases aligning to TRBD1. This CDR3 is 15 amino acids long. J gave up 5 bases and V 0 bases, and 8 bases lay outside the gene matches. Germline V gene lookup returns CDR1 GTSNPN and CDR2 SVGIG (reference sequence). The CDR3 DNA follows: TGTGCCTGGAGTGTACAGAGGGGGCGTGAAGATACGCAGTATTTT. It specifies CAWSVQRGREDTQYF.

This clonotype was observed a few times. The rearrangement links TRBV19 to TRBJ1-1, with D unresolved. The CDR3 has 13 residues. Trimming pared 8 bases from V and 4 bases from J, leaving 14 bases between. Germline V gene data show CDR1 as LNHDA and CDR2 as SQIVND (reference sequence). The CDR3 DNA sequence: TGTGCCAGTGTCGGTTTTAAGGGCACTGAAGCTTTCTTT. Protein: CASVGFKGTEAFF.

This clonotype was seen repeatedly, ten times or more. The chain joins TRBV7-8 to TRBJ1-1; tentatively, D is TRBD1 (5 bases). The CDR3 runs to 20 residues. Trimming shortened V by 5 bases and J by 3 bases, and 31 bases separated the two germline ends. In germline, CDR1 is SGHVS, CDR2 FQNEAQ. CDR3 sequence: CASSPPERGSKGHTHTEAFF. DNA for the CDR3: TGTGCCAGCAGCCCCCCGGAGCGGGGGAGTAAGGGCCATACCCACACTGAAGCTTTCTTT.